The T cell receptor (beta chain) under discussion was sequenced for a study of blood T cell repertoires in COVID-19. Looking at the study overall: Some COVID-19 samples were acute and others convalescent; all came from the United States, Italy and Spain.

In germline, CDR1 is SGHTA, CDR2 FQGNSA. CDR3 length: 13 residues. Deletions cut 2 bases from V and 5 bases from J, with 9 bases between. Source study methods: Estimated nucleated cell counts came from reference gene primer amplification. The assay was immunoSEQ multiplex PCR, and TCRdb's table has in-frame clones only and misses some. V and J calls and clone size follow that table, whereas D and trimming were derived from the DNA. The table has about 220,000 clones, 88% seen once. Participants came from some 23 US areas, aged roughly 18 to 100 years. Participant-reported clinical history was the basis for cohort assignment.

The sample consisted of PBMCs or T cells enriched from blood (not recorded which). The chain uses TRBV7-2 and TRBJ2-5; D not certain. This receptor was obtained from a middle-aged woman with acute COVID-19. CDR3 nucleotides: TGTGCCAGCAGCTTAAGTGGCACCGAGACCCAGTACTTC. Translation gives CASSLSGTETQYF.